This T cell receptor (beta chain) is drawn from a study of blood T cells in healthy people across ages. The CDR3 runs to 13 residues. Germline-derived CDR1 and CDR2 are MNHNY and SVGAGI (reference sequence). V lost 2 bases to trimming and J lost 8 bases, with 9 bases between them. This clonotype turned up a few times. A second PCR, run for roughly 7 to 12 cycles, used a sample-barcoded 5' primer plus a J-beta primer mix. One entry per CDR3 protein results from TCRdb running MiXCR on the 5' RACE reads. This table holds over 750,000 distinct CDR3 sequences, roughly 25% found once. This same sample was also taken into another study, of T cells of mothers and their children.

Material for sequencing was blood. This receptor was identified in a boy aged 5-17 years in good health. This chain connects TRBV6-6 to TRBJ1-4; D is unresolved. The CDR3 loop reads CASSYGVREKLFF. CDR3 in DNA: TGTGCCAGCAGTTACGGGGTTCGAGAAAAACTGTTTTTT.